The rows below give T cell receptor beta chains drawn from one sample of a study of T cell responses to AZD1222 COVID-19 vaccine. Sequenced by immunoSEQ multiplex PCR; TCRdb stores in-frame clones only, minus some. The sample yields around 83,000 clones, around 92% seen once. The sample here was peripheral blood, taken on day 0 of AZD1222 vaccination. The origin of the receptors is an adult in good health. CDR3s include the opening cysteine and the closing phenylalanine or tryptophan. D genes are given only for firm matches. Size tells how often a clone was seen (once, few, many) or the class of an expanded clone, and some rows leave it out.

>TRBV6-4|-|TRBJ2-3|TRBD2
CASSEAGEGTDTQYF
TGTGCCAGCAGTGAAGCGGGAGAGGGCACAGATACGCAGTATTTT
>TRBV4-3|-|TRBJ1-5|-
CASSQEWGLGGNQPQHF
TGCGCCAGCAGCCAAGAGTGGGGCTTGGGGGGCAATCAGCCCCAGCATTTT
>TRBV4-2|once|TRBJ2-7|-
CASSQEAGGSREQYF
TGTGCCAGCAGCCAAGAGGCCGGGGGCTCAAGAGAGCAGTACTTC
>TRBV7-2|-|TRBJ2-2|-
CASNLLSTGELFF
TGTGCCAGCAACTTGTTGAGCACCGGGGAGCTGTTTTTT
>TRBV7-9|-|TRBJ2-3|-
CASSLAPDTQYF
TGTGCCAGCAGCTTAGCTCCCGATACGCAGTATTTT
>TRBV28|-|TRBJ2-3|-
CASSLPGEGTDTQYF
TGTGCCAGCAGTTTACCAGGTGAGGGGACGGATACGCAGTATTTT
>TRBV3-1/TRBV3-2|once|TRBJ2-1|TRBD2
CASSQTDGLAGGSSYNEQFF
TGTGCCAGCAGCCAAACCGACGGACTAGCGGGAGGGAGCTCCTACAATGAGCAGTTCTTC
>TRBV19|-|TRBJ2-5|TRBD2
CASSPRGGEETQYF
TGTGCCAGTAGTCCCCGGGGAGGGGAAGAGACCCAGTACTTC
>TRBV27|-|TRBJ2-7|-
CASSLKWLSIDEQYF
TGTGCCAGCAGTTTAAAGTGGTTATCAATCGACGAGCAGTACTTC
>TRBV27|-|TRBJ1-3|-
CATAGGGGNTIYF
TGTGCCACCGCGGGGGGGGGCGGAAACACCATATATTTT
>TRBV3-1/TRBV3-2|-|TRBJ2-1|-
CASSLAGGPKNEQFF
TGTGCCAGCAGCCTAGCAGGAGGGCCCAAAAATGAGCAGTTCTTC
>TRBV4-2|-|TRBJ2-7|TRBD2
CASSQELYGGESYEQYF
TGTGCCAGCAGCCAAGAACTATACGGGGGGGAGTCCTACGAGCAGTACTTC
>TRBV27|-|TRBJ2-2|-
CASSPGSAAGELFF
TGTGCCAGCAGTCCCGGTTCCGCGGCCGGGGAGCTGTTTTTT
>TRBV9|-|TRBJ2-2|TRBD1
CASSLTWGTGGRELFF
TGTGCCAGCAGTCTTACATGGGGGACAGGGGGTCGGGAGCTGTTTTTT
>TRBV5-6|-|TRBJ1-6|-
CASSLGGGRSNSPLHF
TGTGCCAGCAGCTTGGGCGGGGGGCGAAGTAATTCACCCCTCCACTTT
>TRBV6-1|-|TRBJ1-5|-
CASSEGGDVQPQHF
TGTGCCAGCAGTGAAGGGGGAGACGTCCAGCCCCAGCATTTT
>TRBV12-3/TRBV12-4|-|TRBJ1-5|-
CASSLVERPQHF
TGTGCCAGCAGTTTAGTTGAGCGGCCCCAGCATTTT
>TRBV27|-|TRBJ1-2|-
CASSRWEGKGGYTF
TGTGCCAGCAGTCGCTGGGAGGGTAAGGGGGGCTACACCTTC
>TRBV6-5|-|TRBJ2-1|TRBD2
CASSYALAGGYNEQFF
TGTGCCAGCAGTTACGCGCTAGCGGGAGGGTACAATGAGCAGTTCTTC
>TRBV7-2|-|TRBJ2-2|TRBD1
CASSSIPGQGFTGELFF
TGTGCCAGCAGCTCTATTCCCGGACAGGGTTTCACCGGGGAGCTGTTTTTT
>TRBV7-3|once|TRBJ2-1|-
CASSLNRDEQFF
TGTGCCAGCAGCTTAAACCGGGATGAGCAGTTCTTC
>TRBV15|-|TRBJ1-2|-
CATSRGRGNYGYTF
TGTGCCACCAGCAGGGGGAGGGGAAACTATGGCTACACCTTC
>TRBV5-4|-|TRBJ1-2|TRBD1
CASSLAPKDRDYGYTF
TGTGCCAGCAGCTTGGCCCCCAAAGACAGGGACTATGGCTACACCTTC
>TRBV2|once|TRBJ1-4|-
CASRVGSGEKLFF
TGTGCCAGCAGAGTGGGGAGTGGCGAAAAACTGTTTTTT
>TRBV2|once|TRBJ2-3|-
CASSAFSAGDTQYF
TGTGCCAGCAGCGCATTTAGCGCGGGGGATACGCAGTATTTT
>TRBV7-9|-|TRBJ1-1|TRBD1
CASSLGQGGGTEAFF
TGTGCCAGCAGCTTAGGACAGGGAGGGGGCACTGAAGCTTTCTTT
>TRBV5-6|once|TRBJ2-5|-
CASSTSQGSETQYF
TGTGCCAGCAGCACCTCTCAGGGATCAGAGACCCAGTACTTC
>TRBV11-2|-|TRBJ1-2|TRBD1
CASSGGQGRFYGYTF
TGTGCCAGCAGCGGGGGACAGGGGCGATTCTATGGCTACACCTTC
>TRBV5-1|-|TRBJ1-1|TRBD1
CASSYKQGDTEAFF
TGCGCCAGCAGCTATAAACAGGGGGACACTGAAGCTTTCTTT
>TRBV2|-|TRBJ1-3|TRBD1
CASQQGAGNTIYF
TGTGCCAGCCAACAGGGGGCTGGAAACACCATATATTTT
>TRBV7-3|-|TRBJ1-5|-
CASSLGTGPGQPQHF
TGTGCCAGCAGCCTAGGGACCGGCCCCGGGCAGCCCCAGCATTTT
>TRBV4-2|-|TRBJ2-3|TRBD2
CASSQVTSGTSTDTQYF
TGTGCCAGCAGCCAAGTCACTAGCGGGACTAGCACAGATACGCAGTATTTT
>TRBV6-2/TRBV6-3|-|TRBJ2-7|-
CASSRYGSGFSSYEQYF
TGTGCCAGCAGCCGCTACGGGAGCGGATTTAGCTCCTACGAGCAGTACTTC
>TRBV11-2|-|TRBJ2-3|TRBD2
CASSWTSGSTDTQYF
TGTGCCAGCAGCTGGACTAGCGGGAGCACAGATACGCAGTATTTT
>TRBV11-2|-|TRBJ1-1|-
CASSLMNTEAFF
TGTGCCAGCAGTCTGATGAACACTGAAGCTTTCTTT
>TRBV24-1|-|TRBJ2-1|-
CATSADAPTYNEQFF
TGTGCCACCAGTGCTGACGCACCAACCTACAATGAGCAGTTCTTC
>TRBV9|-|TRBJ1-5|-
CASSPEARDGWPQHF
TGTGCCAGCAGCCCAGAGGCAAGGGATGGGTGGCCCCAGCATTTT
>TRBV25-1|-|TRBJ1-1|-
CASSQGGTEAFF
TGTGCCAGCAGTCAAGGGGGCACTGAAGCTTTCTTT
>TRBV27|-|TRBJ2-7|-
CASSRTASYEQYF
TGTGCCAGCAGTAGGACGGCTTCCTACGAGCAGTACTTC
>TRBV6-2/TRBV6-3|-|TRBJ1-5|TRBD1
CASSYSTGEVDQPQHF
TGTGCCAGCAGTTACTCGACAGGGGAGGTGGATCAGCCCCAGCATTTT
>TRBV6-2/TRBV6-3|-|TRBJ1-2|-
CASSYSGARAHGYTF
TGTGCCAGCAGTTACTCCGGGGCACGGGCTCATGGCTACACCTTC
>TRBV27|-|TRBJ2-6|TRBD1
CATHGQGLAGANVLTF
TGTGCCACCCATGGACAGGGGTTAGCTGGGGCCAACGTCCTGACTTTC
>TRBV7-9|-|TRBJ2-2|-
CASSPVEGPNTGELFF
TGTGCCAGCAGCCCAGTGGAGGGGCCGAACACCGGGGAGCTGTTTTTT
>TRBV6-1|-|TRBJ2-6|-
CASSEAPGGAGANVLTF
TGTGCCAGCAGTGAAGCCCCCGGCGGGGCTGGGGCCAACGTCCTGACTTTC
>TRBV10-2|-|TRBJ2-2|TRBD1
CASSTPGQGARELFF
TGCGCCAGCAGTACTCCGGGACAGGGGGCCAGGGAGCTGTTTTTT
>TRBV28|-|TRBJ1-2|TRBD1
CASSSGGYGYTF
TGTGCCAGCAGTTCAGGGGGCTATGGCTACACCTTC
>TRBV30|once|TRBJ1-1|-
CAWSVKGSTEAFF
TGTGCCTGGAGTGTAAAGGGGAGCACTGAAGCTTTCTTT
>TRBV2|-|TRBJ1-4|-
CASRASSTNEKLFF
TGTGCCAGCAGAGCGTCATCAACTAATGAAAAACTGTTTTTT
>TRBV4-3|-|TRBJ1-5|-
CASSQDLGAGDQPQHF
TGCGCCAGCAGCCAAGATCTGGGAGCGGGGGATCAGCCCCAGCATTTT
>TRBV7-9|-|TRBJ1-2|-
CASSFRSQYGYTF
TGTGCCAGCAGCTTCCGTAGCCAATATGGCTACACCTTC
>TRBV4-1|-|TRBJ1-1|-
CASSQGLGRVPEAFF
TGCGCCAGCAGCCAAGGTCTGGGCAGGGTGCCTGAAGCTTTCTTT
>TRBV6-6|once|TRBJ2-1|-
CASSYRGPGPNNEQFF
TGTGCCAGCAGTTACAGGGGACCGGGCCCTAACAATGAGCAGTTCTTC
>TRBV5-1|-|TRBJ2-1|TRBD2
CASSQPAGVRTDEQFF
TGCGCCAGCAGCCAACCAGCGGGAGTCAGGACGGATGAGCAGTTCTTC
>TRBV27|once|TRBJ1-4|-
CASRRASGEKLFF
TGTGCCAGCAGGAGGGCTTCAGGTGAAAAACTGTTTTTT
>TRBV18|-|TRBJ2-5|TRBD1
CASCRGTGQETQYF
TGTGCCAGCTGCCGTGGGACAGGTCAAGAGACCCAGTACTTC